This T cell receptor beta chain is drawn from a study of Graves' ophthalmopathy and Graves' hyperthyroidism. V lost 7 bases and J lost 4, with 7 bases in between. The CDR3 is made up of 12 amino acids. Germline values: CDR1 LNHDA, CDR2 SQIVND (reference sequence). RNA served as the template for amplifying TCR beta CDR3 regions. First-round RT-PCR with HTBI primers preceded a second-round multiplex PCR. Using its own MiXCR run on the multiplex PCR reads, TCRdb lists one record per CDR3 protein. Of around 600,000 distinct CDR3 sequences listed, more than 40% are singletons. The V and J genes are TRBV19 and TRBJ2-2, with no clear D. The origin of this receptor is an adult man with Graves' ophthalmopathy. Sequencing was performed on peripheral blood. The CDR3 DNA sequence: TGTGCCAGTATTATGAGCACCGGGGAGCTGTTTTTT. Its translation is CASIMSTGELFF.